Each of the 27 T cell receptor beta chains below was sequenced from the same sample in a study of blood T cell repertoires in COVID-19. The protocol was immunoSEQ multiplex PCR, while the TCRdb copy is restricted to in-frame clones and leaves out a portion. This table holds approximately 130,000 clones, about 86% found once. What was sequenced was peripheral blood. Receptors were obtained from an older woman with active or convalescent COVID-19.

CDR3 amino acids: CASRQTGSAKNIQYF. Here the CDR3 DNA reads TGTGCCAGCAGGCAGACAGGGTCCGCCAAAAACATTCAGTACTTC. The chain is built from TRBV16 and TRBJ2-4; 7 bases fit TRBD1. Germline V gene sequence: CDR1 KGHSY, CDR2 FQNENV. The CDR3 length is 15 residues. With 6 bases clipped from V and 1 base from J, the junction kept 6 bases outside the gene matches.

The chain recombines TRBV4-2 with TRBJ1-2; perhaps TRBD1 as D (6 bases). This CDR3 has 13 amino acids. CDR1 is LGHNA and CDR2 is YNFKEQ in the germline V gene. Trimming took 4 bases from V and 4 from J, leaving 10 bases between them. CDR3 region: CASSPQGPYGYTF. The CDR3 DNA reads TGTGCCAGCAGCCCACAGGGACCCTATGGCTACACCTTC.

The CDR3 reads CATSDPTSGRRNEQFF. CDR3 in DNA: TGTGCCACCAGTGACCCTACTAGCGGGAGGAGGAATGAGCAGTTCTTC. The rearrangement uses TRBV24-1 and TRBJ2-1; TRBD2 aligns across 12 bases. The CDR3 sequence is 16 residues long. From germline, CDR1 is KGHDR and CDR2 SFDVKD. V lost 4 bases and J lost 7; bases outside the gene matches: 7.

The chain couples TRBV6-5 to TRBJ2-4; 8 bases are a match to TRBD1. The germline gives CDR1 MNHEY, CDR2 SVGAGI. With V trimmed by 8 bases and J by 1 base, 7 bases remained unmatched. CDR3 length: 15 amino acids. The CDR3 region is CASSAGGKAKNIQYF. Here the CDR3 DNA reads TGTGCCAGCTCGGCAGGGGGCAAGGCCAAAAACATTCAGTACTTC.

The chain has TRBV7-8 and TRBJ2-3; TRBD2 might be the D (6 bases). This CDR3 has 14 amino acids. Germline-derived CDR1 and CDR2 are SGHVS and FQNEAQ. The V end lost 2 bases, the J end lost 4 bases, and 10 bases lay between the germline ends. The CDR3 sequence is CASSLSSGADTQYF. For the CDR3, the DNA is TGTGCCAGCAGCTTAAGTAGCGGTGCAGATACGCAGTATTTT.

The chain couples TRBV21-1 to TRBJ1-1; the D call of TRBD1 is as the table states it, not checked on the DNA. TRBV21-1 is termed a pseudogene. This CDR3 region has 12 residues. CDR3 loop: CASSKAGLSAFF. CDR3 in DNA: TGTGCCAGCAGCAAAGCGGGGCTTTCCGCTTTCTTT.

The chain couples TRBV7-3 to TRBJ2-1; D is possibly TRBD1 (5 bases). Germline CDR1 and CDR2: SGHTA and FQGTGA. The V end was cut by 5 bases, the J end by 5 bases, with 16 bases between. CDR3 length equals 15 residues. CDR3 coding DNA: TGTGCCAGCAGCCCAGGCAGGGCTACCAACAATGAGCAGTTCTTC. As protein: CASSPGRATNNEQFF.

The rearrangement joins TRBV7-9 to TRBJ2-3; D is unresolved. V was trimmed by 7 bases and J by 2 bases, leaving 7 bases between them. The germline V gene encodes CDR1 SEHNR and CDR2 FQNEAQ (reference sequence). The CDR3 is made up of 12 amino acids. CDR3 amino acids: CASIGPTDTQYF. CDR3 bases: TGTGCCAGCATCGGTCCCACAGATACGCAGTATTTT.

This sequence joins TRBV2 and TRBJ2-2; 7 bases are a match to TRBD2. Germline V gives CDR1 SNHLY, CDR2 FYNNEI. The junction had 11 bases not matched to a gene; V was cut back by 6 bases and J by 7 bases. This CDR3 spans 15 amino acids. CDR3 residues: CASRATAGRGGELFF. The CDR3 nucleotides read TGTGCCAGCAGGGCGACAGCGGGGCGAGGCGGGGAGCTGTTTTTT.

This rearrangement joins TRBV11-3 to TRBJ2-1, with D possibly matching TRBD2 (6 bases). Germline V gene lookup returns CDR1 SGHNT and CDR2 YENEEA. This CDR3 has 13 residues. The V end was cut by 3 bases, the J end by 8 bases, with 11 bases between. CDR3 coding DNA: TGTGCCAGCAGCTTCGCGGGGCGTGATGAGCAGTTCTTC. Translation gives CASSFAGRDEQFF.

V is TRBV9 and J is TRBJ1-1, with D maybe TRBD1 (5 bases). Trimming cost V 0 bases and J 7 bases, with 10 bases left between them. CDR1 and CDR2 from the germline V gene are SGDLS and YYNGEE. The CDR3 length is 13 residues. The CDR3 DNA reads as TGTGCCAGCAGCGTAGAGAATAGGGGTGAAGCTTTCTTT. As protein: CASSVENRGEAFF. The full variable domain, its missing parts supplied by reference TRBV9 and TRBJ1-1, is DSGVTQTPKHLITATGQRVTLRCSPRSGDLSVYWYQQSLDQGLQFLIQYYNGEERAKGNILERFSAQQFPDLHSELNLSSLELGDSALYFCASSVENRGEAFFGQGTRLTVV.

The chain couples TRBV24-1 to TRBJ2-2; 7 bases are a match to TRBD1. The germline V gene has CDR1 KGHDR and CDR2 SFDVKD. V trimming: 3 bases; J trimming: 5 bases; junction bases outside the gene matches: 5. The CDR3 is 15 amino acids. For the CDR3, the DNA is TGTGCCACCAGTGATCACGGGACAGAAACCGGGGAGCTGTTTTTT. Its translation: CATSDHGTETGELFF.

The rearrangement uses TRBV6-5 and TRBJ1-5; D is unclear. CDR1 MNHEY and CDR2 SVGAGI come from the germline V gene. The length of the CDR3 is 14 residues. V lost 5 bases and J lost 0, with 8 bases in between. The CDR3 bases are TGTGCCAGCAGTACAGTGTATAGCAATCAGCCCCAGCATTTT. Amino acid sequence: CASSTVYSNQPQHF.

The V gene is TRBV6-1, the J gene TRBJ2-1; 7 bases agree with TRBD1. Germline lookup yields CDR1 MNHNS and CDR2 SASEGT. The CDR3 spans 16 residues. V lost 3 bases, J lost 2 bases, and 7 bases stayed unmatched. This CDR3 reads CASSEYPGQTYNEQFF. CDR3 DNA: TGTGCCAGCAGTGAGTACCCGGGACAGACCTACAATGAGCAGTTCTTC.

In its sample, this clone was seen a few times. The chain employs TRBV14 and TRBJ2-7; 13 positions match TRBD2. Germline loops: CDR1 SGHDN, CDR2 FVKESK. This CDR3 is built from 17 residues. V lost 5 bases and J lost 6; bases outside the gene matches: 13. This chain's CDR3 is CASSAPGLAGRVGEQYF. The CDR3 coding sequence is TGTGCCAGCAGCGCCCCGGGACTAGCGGGGAGAGTGGGCGAGCAGTACTTC.

This clone occurred a few times. One junction end does not reproduce the germline sequence, and a read error may be involved. The chain recombines TRBV2 with TRBJ1-4; 7 bases line up with TRBD1. The CDR3 covers 13 residues. Germline V gene data show CDR1 as SNHLY and CDR2 as FYNNEI. CDR3 sequence (DNA): TGTGCCAGCGCCGAACCCGGACAGGAAAGACTGTTTTTT. Amino acid sequence: CASAEPGQERLFF.

The V gene is TRBV10-3, the J gene TRBJ2-1, with 16 bases fitting TRBD2. Trimming took 7 bases from V and 9 from J; bases not matched to a gene: 9. Germline CDR1 ENHRY, CDR2 SYGVKD. The CDR3 loop spans 16 amino acids. The DNA for the CDR3 is TGTGCCATCACCCCGGGACTAGCGGGAGGGCCTAGTGAGCAGTTCTTC. Amino acid sequence: CAITPGLAGGPSEQFF.

This chain joins TRBV5-5 and TRBJ2-7; 13 nucleotides agree with TRBD2. With V trimmed by 4 bases and J by 2 bases, 3 bases remained unmatched. The CDR3 spans 15 residues. The germline V gene has CDR1 SGHKS and CDR2 YYEKEE (reference sequence). In DNA, the CDR3 is TGTGCCAGCAGCGTACTAGCGGGAGGGACCTACGAGCAGTACTTC. The encoded protein is CASSVLAGGTYEQYF.

The chain has TRBV6-2 or TRBV6-3 and TRBJ2-1; 7 bases map to TRBD1. V was pared by 4 bases and J by 4 bases, with 7 bases of the junction left unmatched. Per germline, CDR1 MNHEY and CDR2 SVGEGT. The CDR3 consists of 15 residues. The CDR3 coding sequence is TGTGCCAGCAGTTTACAGGGGTCCCTTTACAATGAGCAGTTCTTC. It yields the protein CASSLQGSLYNEQFF.

The chain links TRBV5-6 to TRBJ2-3; 8 bases agree with TRBD2. CDR1 SGHDT and CDR2 YYEEEE come from the germline V gene. The CDR3 is made up of 16 amino acids. V shed 0 bases, J shed 3 bases, and the junction held 6 bases outside the gene matches. In nucleotides, the CDR3 is TGTGCCAGCAGCTTGGAAACGGGAGGGCCGACAGATACGCAGTATTTT. It codes for CASSLETGGPTDTQYF. Full variable domain (outside the CDR3, taken from reference TRBV5-6 and TRBJ2-3): DAGVTQSPTHLIKTRGQQVTLRCSPKSGHDTVSWYQQALGQGPQFIFQYYEEEERQRGNFPDRFSGHQFPNYSSELNVNALLLGDSALYLCASSLETGGPTDTQYFGPGTRLTVL.

The chain employs TRBV2 and TRBJ1-5; TRBD1 might be the D (5 bases). Trimming left V 2 bases short and J 2 bases short, with 10 bases between. Per the germline V gene, CDR1 is SNHLY and CDR2 is FYNNEI. This CDR3 region has 15 residues. CDR3 in amino acids: CASSESGVGNQPQHF. The CDR3 nucleotides read TGTGCCAGCAGTGAATCGGGGGTTGGCAATCAGCCCCAGCATTTT. The full variable domain, in which reference TRBV2 and TRBJ1-5 provide the parts outside the CDR3, is EPEVTQTPSHQVTQMGQEVILRCVPISNHLYFYWYRQILGQKVEFLVSFYNNEISEKSEIFDDQFSVERPDGSNFTLKIRSTKLEDSAMYFCASSESGVGNQPQHFGDGTRLSIL.

The chain joins TRBV18 to TRBJ2-4; 7 nucleotides agree with TRBD2. CDR1 and CDR2 from the germline V gene are KGHSH and LQKENI. V lost 5 bases, J lost 8 bases, and 9 bases stayed unmatched. CDR3 length: 14 amino acids. The CDR3 region has the DNA TGTGCCAGCTCATCACGGGGAGGGGCCGACATTCAGTACTTC. Protein product: CASSSRGGADIQYF.

This clone was recorded once. The chain employs TRBV28 and TRBJ2-2; 10 bases fit TRBD2. Germline V gives CDR1 MDHEN, CDR2 SYDVKM. The CDR3 has 16 amino acids. V was clipped by 5 bases and J by 7 bases; unmatched bases: 10. The CDR3 sequence is CASSNTGTSAVGELFF. CDR3 bases: TGTGCCAGCAGTAATACCGGGACTAGCGCGGTCGGGGAGCTGTTTTTT. Full variable domain (remainder filled in from reference TRBV28 and TRBJ2-2): DVKVTQSSRYLVKRTGEKVFLECVQDMDHENMFWYRQDPGLGLRLIYFSYDVKMKEKGDIPEGYSVSREKKERFSLILESASTNQTSMYLCASSNTGTSAVGELFFGEGSRLTVL.

This clone was observed a single time. The genes are TRBV30 and TRBJ1-6, with no clear D. Deletions cut 8 bases from V and 0 bases from J, with 17 bases between. CDR3 size: 16 residues. Germline-derived CDR1 and CDR2 are GTSNPN and SVGIG (reference sequence). The CDR3: CAVGLRRSSYNSPLHF. The CDR3, as DNA: TGTGCCGTAGGCCTACGGAGGAGCTCCTATAATTCACCCCTCCACTTT.

This chain links TRBV29-1 with TRBJ2-2; 7 bases map to TRBD2. Per germline, CDR1 SQVTM and CDR2 ANQGSEA. This CDR3 contains 14 residues. Trimming removed 3 bases from V and 0 bases from J; junction bases left unmatched: 1. CDR3 residues: CSVEAGANTGELFF. DNA of the CDR3: TGCAGCGTTGAGGCGGGAGCGAACACCGGGGAGCTGTTTTTT.

This sequence joins TRBV5-6 and TRBJ2-7; 7 nucleotides agree with TRBD1. V was clipped by 4 bases and J by 1 base; unmatched bases: 2. Germline loops: CDR1 SGHDT, CDR2 YYEEEE. The CDR3 is made up of 13 amino acids. Written as DNA, the CDR3 is TGTGCCAGCAGCGTCAGGGGGTCCTACGAGCAGTACTTC. This translates into CASSVRGSYEQYF.

The V call is TRBV7-9, the J call TRBJ1-4; the match to TRBD1 covers 12 bases. CDR3 length: 14 residues. Germline CDR1 is SEHNR and CDR2 is FQNEAQ (reference sequence). Germline trimming cut 4 bases from V and 7 bases from J; bases unmatched to any gene: 1. The CDR3 DNA follows: TGTGCCAGCAGCTGGGACAGGGGGCTTGAAAAACTGTTTTTT. Protein: CASSWDRGLEKLFF.